One and the same sample provided the 14 T cell receptor beta chains below, sequenced in a study of blood T cells in healthy people across ages. Combining a sample-barcoded 5' primer with a J-beta primer mix, a second PCR ran for roughly 6 to 11 cycles. TCRdb reprocessed the 5' RACE reads with MiXCR, giving one entry per CDR3 protein. Of 600,000 to 1,000,000 distinct CDR3 sequences listed, roughly 60% are singletons. The material sequenced was blood. The receptor set was obtained from a man younger than 40 in good health.

This clonotype has only a few counts. The chain joins TRBV5-1 to TRBJ2-7; D call uncertain. V was trimmed by 5 bases and J by 5 bases, leaving 17 bases between them. Germline CDR1 reads SGHRS; CDR2 reads YFSETQ. This CDR3 has 14 residues. CDR3 DNA sequence: TGCGCCAGCAGGCCAGTCTCCCAAGGCGACGAGCAGTACTTC. This encodes CASRPVSQGDEQYF.

The chain has TRBV7-2 and TRBJ2-3; 7 bases match TRBD1. CDR3 length: 13 residues. J lost 4 bases, V lost 6 bases, and 4 bases had no gene match. Germline CDR1 SGHTA, CDR2 FQGNSA. CDR3 in DNA: TGTGCCAGCAGAAACACAGGGGCAGATACGCAGTATTTT. Amino acids: CASRNTGADTQYF.

This clonotype was seen only a few times. The CDR3 here is CASSSPDSQETQYF. The CDR3 nucleotides read TGCGCCAGCAGCTCGCCCGACTCTCAAGAGACCCAGTACTTC. The V call is TRBV5-1, the J call TRBJ2-5; D is unresolved. Trimming left V 3 bases short and J 2 bases short, with 11 bases between. This CDR3 has 14 amino acids. Germline values: CDR1 SGHRS, CDR2 YFSETQ.

The chain uses TRBV6-5 and TRBJ2-7, with D tentatively TRBD1 or TRBD2 (6 bases each). The J call could be wrong; TRBJ2-5 is a better fit for the DNA end. CDR3 length: 13 amino acids. Germline V gene lookup returns CDR1 MNHEY and CDR2 SVGAGI. The CDR3 sequence: CASSILKGGTQYF. The CDR3 DNA follows: TGTGCCAGCAGCATACTAAAGGGGGGGACCCAGTACTTC.

This clonotype occurred a few times. CDR3 in amino acids: CASSESEGRGPMSYTF. CDR3 bases: TGTGCCAGCAGTGAATCCGAGGGGAGGGGACCTATGAGCTACACCTTC. V gene TRBV2 combines with J gene TRBJ1-2, with D tentatively TRBD1 (5 bases). The CDR3 totals 16 residues. Germline CDR1 SNHLY, CDR2 FYNNEI. The germline V and J ends were trimmed by 2 bases and 9 bases, with 22 bases remaining between them. The complete variable domain, with remaining parts taken from reference TRBV2 and TRBJ1-2, reads EPEVTQTPSHQVTQMGQEVILRCVPISNHLYFYWYRQILGQKVEFLVSFYNNEISEKSEIFDDQFSVERPDGSNFTLKIRSTKLEDSAMYFCASSESEGRGPMSYTFGSGTRLTVV.

This clonotype was seen more than once but under ten times. The chain carries TRBV20-1 and TRBJ2-7; D unclear. Deletions cut 1 base from V and 2 bases from J, with 12 bases between. This CDR3 has 14 amino acids. Germline-derived CDR1 and CDR2 are DFQATT and SNEGSKA (reference sequence). CDR3 nucleotides: TGCAGTGCTAGAGCCATGGACGGTCCCTACGAGCAGTACTTC. This codes for CSARAMDGPYEQYF.

The chain carries TRBV9 and TRBJ2-5; the D gene is possibly TRBD1 (6 bases). The V end lost 4 bases, the J end lost 2 bases, and 21 bases lay between the germline ends. CDR3 size: 17 residues. Germline CDR1 reads SGDLS; CDR2 reads YYNGEE. CDR3 nucleotides: TGTGCCAGCAGCCCCTATTACCGGGACACCGTTCAAGAGACCCAGTACTTC. This gives the protein CASSPYYRDTVQETQYF.

The rearrangement joins TRBV18 to TRBJ2-5; 10 bases fit TRBD1. The last part of the DNA fits TRBJ2-7 better; the J call may be wrong. The CDR3 spans 14 residues. Per the germline V gene, CDR1 is KGHSH and CDR2 is LQKENI. The CDR3 here is CASSPADRGYEQYF. The CDR3, as DNA: TGTGCCAGCTCACCAGCGGACAGGGGGTACGAGCAGTACTTC.

The chain joins TRBV27 to TRBJ2-1; possibly TRBD2 for D (5 bases). CDR1 MNHEY and CDR2 SMNVEV come from the germline V gene (reference sequence). This CDR3 has 15 amino acids. With 3 bases removed from V and 6 bases from J, the gap between germline ends came to 15 bases. CDR3 in amino acids: CASSFSTSFVNEQFF. In DNA, the CDR3 is TGTGCCAGCAGTTTTTCCACTAGTTTCGTCAATGAGCAGTTCTTC.

The rearrangement uses TRBV7-2 and TRBJ2-1; D gene uncertain. The CDR3 totals 12 residues. Germline V lookup: CDR1 SGHTA, CDR2 FQGNSA. Between the trimmed V and J ends, which lost 5 bases and 7 bases, there was a span of 9 bases. The CDR3 nucleotides are TGTGCCAGCAGCCCTATAACGAATGAGCAGTTCTTC. This codes for CASSPITNEQFF.

This rearrangement joins TRBV7-6 to TRBJ2-7; D might be TRBD1 (6 bases). This CDR3 contains 15 residues. CDR1 is SGHVS and CDR2 is FNYEAQ in the germline V gene. V was cut by 1 base and J by 5 bases, with 15 bases left in between. CDR3 residues: CASSLDRALGDEQYF. CDR3 nucleotides: TGTGCCAGCAGCTTAGACAGGGCGTTAGGGGACGAGCAGTACTTC.

The chain carries TRBV5-1 and TRBJ2-5, with 9 bases aligning to TRBD1. The CDR3 is 15 amino acids. V lost 0 bases to trimming and J lost 2 bases; unmatched junction nucleotides: 2. Germline V gene sequence: CDR1 SGHRS, CDR2 YFSETQ. In nucleotides, the CDR3 is TGCGCCAGCAGCTTGGGGGGACAGGGACAAGAGACCCAGTACTTC. This sequence encodes CASSLGGQGQETQYF.

This clonotype was detected a few times. The CDR3 nucleotides are TGCAGCGTTGATGTCCGGGGGGGTAAGAATGAGCAGTTCTTC. Encoded protein: CSVDVRGGKNEQFF. J is TRBJ2-1 and V is TRBV29-1; 8 bases are shared with TRBD2. The CDR3 consists of 14 residues. The germline CDR1 and CDR2 sequences are SQVTM and ANQGSEA. Losses at the gene ends were 3 bases for V and 7 bases for J; bases not matched to a gene: 8.

The J gene is TRBJ2-4, the V gene TRBV14; 7 nucleotides line up with TRBD1. The last part of the DNA fits TRBJ2-7 better; the J call may be wrong. This CDR3 region has 15 residues. The germline V gene has CDR1 SGHDN and CDR2 FVKESK. The CDR3 region is CASSRRQRGLYEQYF. CDR3 nucleotides: TGTGCCAGCAGCCGCAGACAGAGGGGGCTCTACGAGCAGTACTTC.